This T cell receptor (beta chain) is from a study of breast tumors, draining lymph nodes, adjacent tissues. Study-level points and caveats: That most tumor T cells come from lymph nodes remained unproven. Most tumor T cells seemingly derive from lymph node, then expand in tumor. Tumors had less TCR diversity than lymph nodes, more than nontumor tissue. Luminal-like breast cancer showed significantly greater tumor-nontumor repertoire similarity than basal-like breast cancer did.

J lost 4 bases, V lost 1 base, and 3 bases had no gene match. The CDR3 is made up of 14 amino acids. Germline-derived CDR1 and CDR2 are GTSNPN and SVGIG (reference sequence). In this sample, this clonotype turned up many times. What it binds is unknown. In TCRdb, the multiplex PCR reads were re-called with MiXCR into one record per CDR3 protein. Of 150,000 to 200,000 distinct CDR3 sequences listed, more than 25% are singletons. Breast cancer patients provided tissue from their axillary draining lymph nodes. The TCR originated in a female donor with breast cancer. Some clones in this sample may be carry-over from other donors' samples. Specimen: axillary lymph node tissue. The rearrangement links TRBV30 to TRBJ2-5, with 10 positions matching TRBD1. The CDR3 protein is CAWSAWTGGETQYF. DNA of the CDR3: TGTGCCTGGAGTGCCTGGACAGGGGGAGAGACCCAGTACTTC. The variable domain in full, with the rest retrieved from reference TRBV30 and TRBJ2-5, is SQTIHQWPATLVQPVGSPLSLECTVEGTSNPNLYWYRQAAGRGLQLLFYSVGIGQISSEVPQNLSASRPQDRQFILSSKKLLLSDSGFYLCAWSAWTGGETQYFGPGTRLLVL.